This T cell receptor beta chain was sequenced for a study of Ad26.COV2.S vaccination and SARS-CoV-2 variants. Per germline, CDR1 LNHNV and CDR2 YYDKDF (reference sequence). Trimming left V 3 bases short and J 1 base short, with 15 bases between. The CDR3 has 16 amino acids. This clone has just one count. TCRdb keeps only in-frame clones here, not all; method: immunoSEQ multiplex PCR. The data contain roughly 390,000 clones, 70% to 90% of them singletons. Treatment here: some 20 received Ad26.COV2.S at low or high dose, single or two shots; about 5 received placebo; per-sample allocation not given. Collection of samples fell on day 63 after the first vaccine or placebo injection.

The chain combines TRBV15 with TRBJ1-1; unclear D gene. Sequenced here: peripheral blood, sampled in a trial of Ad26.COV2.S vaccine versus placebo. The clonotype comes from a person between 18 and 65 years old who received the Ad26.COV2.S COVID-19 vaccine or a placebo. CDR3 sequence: CATSRSAGDANTEAFF. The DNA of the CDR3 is TGTGCCACCAGCAGGTCCGCGGGTGACGCGAACACTGAAGCTTTCTTT.